This TCR beta chain was retrieved from a study of T cells in Graves' hyperthyroidism and ophthalmopathy (dated by TCRdb to between 2018 and 2021). In terms of the full investigation: Peripheral blood samples were taken at initial diagnosis, before any treatment was given. TCR V-J signatures able to tell the groups apart were searched for in a discovery cohort of approximately 95 patients, of whom fewer than 45 had Graves' ophthalmopathy and around 56 had stable Graves' hyperthyroidism. Whether ophthalmopathy could be predicted prospectively was tested in an independent validation cohort made up of 18 to 20 hyperthyroidism patients plus 17 patients who later progressed to ophthalmopathy. The roughly 90 discovery patients were divided at random into training and test sets in a 7:3 ratio. Thyroid tissue and blood T-cell repertoires from about six Graves' hyperthyroidism patients were also compared in the study. After sampling, hyperthyroidism patients received methimazole starting at 30 mg daily, and ophthalmopathy patients received high-dose intravenous methylprednisolone. According to the paper, TCR Vbeta CDR3 sequencing was carried out on approximately 140 peripheral blood samples, which came from around 43 ophthalmopathy, 75 to 80 hyperthyroidism and about 17 progressor patients. Results and caveats for the whole study, not just this receptor: In cross-validation, a model built on a 13 V-J signature told ophthalmopathy apart from stable hyperthyroidism with about 90% sensitivity and around 81% specificity, and in testing the same model reached 80%/75%. Most expanded thyroid clonotypes (frequency above 0.001) were also found in blood, which suggests that blood repertoires may mirror thyroid immune responses. No statistical method was used to fix the sample size in advance, and group allocation was not hidden from the investigators. In validation, the model predicted progression to ophthalmopathy a median of approximately 6.3 months before onset, with about 71% sensitivity and almost 75% specificity.

TCR beta CDR3 regions were amplified from RNA transcripts. The TCR CDR3 was subjected to a first round of RT-PCR using the HTBI primer set and the Qiagen OneStep RT-PCR kit. Libraries were constructed in a second round of multiplex PCR, after which size selection and purification were carried out. The libraries were sequenced on an Illumina HiSeq2000 using paired-end 100 bp reads. Turning to the authors' computational methods: SOAPnuke was used to process the raw data, throwing out any read that contained adapters or uncalled bases, had a mean Phred below 15, or lacked an exact constant-primer or identifier match. COPE v1.2.5 was used to merge high-quality paired reads, and clonotypes were defined as unique nucleotide sequences. MiTCR v1.1 was used to align the clonotypes against IMGT TRBV, TRBD and TRBJ reference segments. The analysis included only V-J combinations with a frequency above 0.0001, which together covered about 99% of the repertoires. The TCS score was defined as the ratio of F50 (clonal expansion) to E x V (chaos), calculated using BLOSUM62-based TCRdist between CDR3 peptides within each V-J. Welch's t-statistics and random forest reduced around 550 V-J features to under 15, which were used in a naive Bayes classifier (R e1071). The public sequencing data were trimmed at Q25 with fastp and processed into clonotypes with MiXCR by TCRdb, which kept only in-frame beta chains. All rows with the same CDR3 protein become a single entry with the most common DNA and genes. TCRdb's processing, not the study's, gives the V and J calls here. This sample comprises around 370,000 distinct CDR3 sequences, about 18% of them detected only once. Of the sample, around two fifths falls within the top ten clones.

Ophthalmopathy patients had moderately to severely active disease, with a Clinical Activity Score of 3 or more, a NOSPECS grade of 4 or more, and a disease duration of less than 3 months. Exclusion was applied to patients with uncontrolled infections, other autoimmune diseases, pregnancy or lactation. Diagnoses were based on clinical symptoms, serum thyroxine and TRAb, thyroid ultrasound and orbital computed tomography. PBMCs were isolated from 8 to 10 ml of fresh peripheral blood by Ficoll-Paque density gradient centrifugation. Trizol reagent was used to extract total RNA, and RNA quality was then checked on an Agilent 2100 Bioanalyzer. Comments on this clonotype: Its binding antigen is unknown. No base quality values were provided; no much bigger clone lies one nucleotide off.

The TCR sequence derives from a man aged 18 to 35 with Graves' ophthalmopathy. The sequenced sample was blood.

In nucleotide form, the sequence is TGTGCCAGCAGTGAAATCAACTACTATGGCTACACCTTC. Translated, it reads CASSEINYYGYTF. The chain uses TRBV6-1 and TRBJ1-2; the D gene cannot be resolved reliably. V and J lose 2 bases and 3 bases, and a span of 7 bases separates them. For CDR1 and CDR2, the germline V gene lists MNHNS and SASEGT. The CDR3 runs 13 amino acids, cysteine and phenylalanine included. The entry retains the CDR3 DNA only, 39 bases that are in frame from base 1.